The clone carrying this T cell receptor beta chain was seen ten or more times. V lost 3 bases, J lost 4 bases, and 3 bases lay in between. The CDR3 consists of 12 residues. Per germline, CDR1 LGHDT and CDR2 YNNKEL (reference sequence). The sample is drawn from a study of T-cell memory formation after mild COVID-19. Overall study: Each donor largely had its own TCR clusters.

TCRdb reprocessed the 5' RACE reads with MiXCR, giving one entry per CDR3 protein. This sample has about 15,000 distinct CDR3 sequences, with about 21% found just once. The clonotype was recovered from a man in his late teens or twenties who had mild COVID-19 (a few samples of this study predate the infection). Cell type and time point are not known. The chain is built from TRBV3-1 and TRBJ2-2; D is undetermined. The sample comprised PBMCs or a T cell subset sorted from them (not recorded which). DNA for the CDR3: TGTGCCAGCAGCCACAGCACCGGGGAGCTGTTTTTT. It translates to CASSHSTGELFF.